The 22 T cell receptor beta chains reported below all come from one sample, sequenced in a study of T cells in Graves' hyperthyroidism and ophthalmopathy. Amplified TCR beta CDR3 regions came from RNA transcripts. The TCR CDR3 was amplified in a first-round RT-PCR using the HTBI primer set. TCRdb called the multiplex PCR reads again in MiXCR, with one record for every CDR3 protein. The data show over 500,000 distinct CDR3 sequences, more than 15% seen once. The sample consisted of blood. Receptors originate from a woman aged 25-40 years with Graves' ophthalmopathy.

This rearrangement joins TRBV19 to TRBJ2-1; TRBD2 matches 16 bases. V was pared by 7 bases and J by 2 bases, with 11 bases of the junction left unmatched. The germline V gene has CDR1 LNHDA and CDR2 SQIVND (reference sequence). The CDR3 is made up of 19 amino acids. DNA for the CDR3: TGTGCCAGTAAGGGGACTAGCGGGAGGGCTGAGGGCCCCTACAATGAGCAGTTCTTC. Protein sequence: CASKGTSGRAEGPYNEQFF.

This clonotype was observed many times. The J gene is TRBJ1-2, the V gene TRBV27; unclear D gene. V was shortened by 3 bases and J by 4 bases, with 21 bases between the two germline ends. Looked up from germline, CDR1 is MNHEY and CDR2 is SMNVEV (reference sequence). There are 17 residues in the CDR3. The CDR3 nucleotides read TGTGCCAGCAGTTTTCTATTGTTTGGTTTGACGGGCTATGGCTACACCTTC. Its translation: CASSFLLFGLTGYGYTF.

At least ten counts were recorded for this clonotype. The J gene is TRBJ2-2, the V gene TRBV30; D gene ambiguous. V dropped 4 bases and J dropped 5 bases, with 11 bases sitting between them. CDR3 size: 13 residues. Germline V lookup: CDR1 GTSNPN, CDR2 SVGIG (reference sequence). CDR3 nucleotide sequence: TGTGCCTGGATGACTCGCCGGACCGGGGAGCTGTTTTTT. Translation: CAWMTRRTGELFF.

The genes are TRBV19 and TRBJ2-1; a possible D gene is TRBD1 (5 bases). Germline V lookup: CDR1 LNHDA, CDR2 SQIVND (reference sequence). V lost 1 base and J lost 5, with 12 bases in between. This CDR3 is 15 amino acids long. CDR3 DNA sequence: TGTGCCAGTAGTATAGGGCCAGGGCGGAACAATGAGCAGTTCTTC. As protein: CASSIGPGRNNEQFF.

This chain uses TRBV27 with TRBJ1-1; weak D call: TRBD1 (6 bases). This CDR3 has 14 residues. The germline gives CDR1 MNHEY, CDR2 SMNVEV (reference sequence). Trimming pared 7 bases from V and 1 base from J, leaving 13 bases between. In DNA, the CDR3 is TGTGCCAGCACCACGGGGGCTTCGAACACTGAAGCTTTCTTT. As protein: CASTTGASNTEAFF.

At least ten counts were recorded for this clonotype. V and J are TRBV28 and TRBJ2-3, with 8 nucleotides matching TRBD1. J was trimmed by 1 base and V by 6 bases; bases with no gene match: 6. The CDR3 extends over 15 amino acids. Per germline, CDR1 MDHEN and CDR2 SYDVKM. The CDR3 bases are TGTGCCAGCAGGCCTCAGGGGGCGCGCACAGATACGCAGTATTTT. Translating gives CASRPQGARTDTQYF.

This clonotype was recorded at least ten times. The chain links TRBV19 to TRBJ2-3; 8 bases agree with TRBD2. The CDR3 sequence is 17 residues long. Germline CDR1 is LNHDA and CDR2 is SQIVND (reference sequence). Trimming at V came to 4 bases and at J to 6 bases, leaving 15 bases not matched to a gene. The CDR3 here is CASSTPWGAGVVDTQYF. The CDR3 region has the DNA TGTGCCAGTAGTACACCCTGGGGAGCGGGAGTTGTCGATACGCAGTATTTT.

In its sample, this clonotype was seen many times. The rearrangement links TRBV28 to TRBJ2-1; TRBD1 matches 7 bases. Unmatched junction bases numbered 5, after V lost 2 bases and J lost 7 bases. CDR3 length: 14 amino acids. The germline CDR1 and CDR2 sequences are MDHEN and SYDVKM. CDR3 in amino acids: CASSLTPGGNEQFF. CDR3 coding DNA: TGTGCCAGCAGTTTAACACCAGGGGGAAATGAGCAGTTCTTC.

In its sample, this clonotype was seen once. The chain has TRBV4-3 and TRBJ1-1; TRBD1 agrees at 7 bases. Per the germline V gene, CDR1 is LGHNA and CDR2 is YSLEER. The CDR3 spans 15 residues. J was trimmed by 6 bases and V by 4 bases; bases with no gene match: 11. This CDR3 reads CASSLLGGGGPEAFF. In nucleotides, the CDR3 is TGCGCCAGCAGCCTCCTGGGAGGGGGCGGCCCTGAAGCTTTCTTT.

V is TRBV10-1 and J is TRBJ2-1, with 9 bases fitting TRBD2. Losses at the gene ends were 3 bases for V and 2 bases for J; bases not matched to a gene: 5. Germline CDR1 reads WNHNN; CDR2 reads SYGVQD (reference sequence). The CDR3 loop spans 16 amino acids. In nucleotides, the CDR3 is TGCGCCAGCAGTGACAAGGCGGGAGGGACCTACAATGAGCAGTTCTTC. Its protein is CASSDKAGGTYNEQFF.

This clonotype was detected only a few times. V is TRBV20-1 and J is TRBJ2-1; TRBD2 matches at 11 bases. V lost 6 bases, J lost 5 bases, and 9 bases stayed unmatched. Germline V gene lookup returns CDR1 DFQATT and CDR2 SNEGSKA (reference sequence). The CDR3 has 15 residues. The CDR3 reads CSAIDGTSGNNEQFF. CDR3 coding DNA: TGCAGTGCCATCGACGGGACTAGCGGAAACAATGAGCAGTTCTTC.

The table lists this clonotype with many counts. The chain couples TRBV24-1 to TRBJ2-3; 7 positions agree with TRBD2. This CDR3 contains 17 residues. Trimming cost V 7 bases and J 5 bases; bases outside gene matches: 17. The germline V gene has CDR1 KGHDR and CDR2 SFDVKD. The CDR3 protein is CATSKGLGTGGGDTQYF. The CDR3 nucleotides are TGTGCCACCAGCAAGGGATTGGGGACGGGAGGAGGAGATACGCAGTATTTT.

This clonotype was detected a few times. V and J are TRBV20-1 and TRBJ1-2; 8 bases match TRBD1. CDR3 length: 15 residues. With 5 bases clipped from V and 6 bases from J, the junction kept 14 bases outside the gene matches. From germline, CDR1 is DFQATT and CDR2 SNEGSKA (reference sequence). The CDR3 protein is CSARVRGPPTDGYTF. CDR3 coding DNA: TGCAGTGCTCGGGTCAGGGGGCCCCCCACGGATGGCTACACCTTC.

There are many counts of this clonotype. The V call is TRBV7-2, the J call TRBJ2-7; D gene unclear. The CDR3 sequence is 14 residues long. Looked up from germline, CDR1 is SGHTA and CDR2 is FQGNSA. The V gene lost 1 base and the J gene lost 3 bases, with 10 bases spanning the gap. CDR3 sequence (DNA): TGTGCCAGCAGCTTAGTAGGCGGAGACTACGAGCAGTACTTC. Encoded protein: CASSLVGGDYEQYF.

This clonotype was counted many times. The chain carries TRBV2 and TRBJ2-3, with TRBD2 matching 10 bases. Germline V gives CDR1 SNHLY, CDR2 FYNNEI. The V segment lost 6 bases and the J segment 3 bases; nucleotides outside the gene matches: 6. The CDR3 spans 15 residues. CDR3: CASRRVAGGTDTQYF. CDR3 nucleotide sequence: TGTGCCAGCAGGCGGGTAGCGGGAGGAACAGATACGCAGTATTTT.

V and J are TRBV6-1 and TRBJ2-5, with a weak D call TRBD1 (5 bases). Germline V gene lookup returns CDR1 MNHNS and CDR2 SASEGT. V was cut by 6 bases and J by 1 base, with 15 bases left in between. The CDR3 is made up of 15 amino acids. The CDR3 coding sequence is TGTGCCAGCAGCGACAGCACTGCAATCCAAGAGACCCAGTACTTC. It specifies CASSDSTAIQETQYF.

The sample holds many counts of this clonotype. The rearrangement links TRBV11-1 to TRBJ2-1, with 10 bases fitting TRBD2. This CDR3 contains 15 residues. The V gene end was trimmed by 5 bases and the J gene end by 5 bases; junction bases not matched to a gene: 6. CDR1 SGHAT and CDR2 FQDESV come from the germline V gene (reference sequence). CDR3 residues: CASSPGLAADNEQFF. The CDR3 nucleotides are TGTGCCAGCAGCCCCGGACTAGCGGCGGACAATGAGCAGTTCTTC.

This clonotype has ten or more counts. V usage is TRBV7-2 and J usage is TRBJ2-3, with D hard to call. CDR1 is SGHTA, CDR2 FQGNSA, per germline. This CDR3 has 14 residues. The V end lost 6 bases, the J end lost 0 bases, and 10 bases lay between the germline ends. The CDR3 DNA follows: TGTGCCAGCAGGCCCGGACGCAGCACAGATACGCAGTATTTT. Amino acids: CASRPGRSTDTQYF.

This clonotype has more than one count but fewer than ten. This chain links TRBV2 with TRBJ2-1, with D unresolved. This CDR3 spans 12 amino acids. Trimming cost V 6 bases and J 6 bases, with 9 bases left between them. Germline CDR1 SNHLY, CDR2 FYNNEI. For the CDR3, the DNA is TGTGCCAGCAGCGGAGACGGCAATGAGCAGTTCTTC. Translating it yields CASSGDGNEQFF.

This clonotype has at least ten counts. The chain links TRBV6-2 or TRBV6-3 to TRBJ1-1, with TRBD1 matching 8 bases. Germline V gene lookup returns CDR1 MNHEY and CDR2 SVGEGT. The CDR3 length is 14 residues. V was clipped by 4 bases and J by 3 bases; unmatched bases: 4. The DNA of the CDR3 is TGTGCCAGCAGTTCGACAGGGGTGCACACTGAAGCTTTCTTT. Translation: CASSSTGVHTEAFF.

Comment on this clonotype: This may stem from a read error, because a much larger clone lies one nucleotide away. The chain recombines TRBV12-3 or TRBV12-4 with TRBJ1-1; TRBD1 might be the D (5 bases). Trimming shortened V by 4 bases and J by 6 bases, and 12 bases separated the two germline ends. The length of the CDR3 is 13 residues. CDR3 in DNA: TGTGCCAGCAGTTGGTCCGCCAGGGCTGAAGCTTTCTTT. It specifies CASSWSARAEAFF.

This clonotype was counted between two and nine times. The rearrangement uses TRBV4-1 and TRBJ2-3, with D possibly called TRBD1 or TRBD2 (6 bases each). Germline CDR1 reads MGHRA; CDR2 reads YSYEKL. V was trimmed by 4 bases and J by 3 bases, leaving 17 bases between them. CDR3 length: 16 residues. The CDR3 bases are TGCGCCAGCAGCCCCCTTATCGCGGGACAAACAGATACGCAGTATTTT. Translated: CASSPLIAGQTDTQYF.